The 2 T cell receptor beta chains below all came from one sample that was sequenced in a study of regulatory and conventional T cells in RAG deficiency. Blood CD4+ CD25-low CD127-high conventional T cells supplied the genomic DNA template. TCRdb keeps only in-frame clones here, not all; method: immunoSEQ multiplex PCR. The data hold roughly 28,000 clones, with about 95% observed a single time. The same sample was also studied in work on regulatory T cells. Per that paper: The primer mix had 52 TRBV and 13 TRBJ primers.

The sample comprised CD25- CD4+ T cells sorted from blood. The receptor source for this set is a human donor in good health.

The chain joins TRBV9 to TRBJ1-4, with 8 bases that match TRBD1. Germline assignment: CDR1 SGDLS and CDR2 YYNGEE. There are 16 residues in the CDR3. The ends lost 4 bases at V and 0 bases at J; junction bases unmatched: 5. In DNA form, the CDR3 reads TGTGCCAGCAGCAGGGACAGGCACGCAACTAATGAAAAACTGTTTTTT. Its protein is CASSRDRHATNEKLFF.

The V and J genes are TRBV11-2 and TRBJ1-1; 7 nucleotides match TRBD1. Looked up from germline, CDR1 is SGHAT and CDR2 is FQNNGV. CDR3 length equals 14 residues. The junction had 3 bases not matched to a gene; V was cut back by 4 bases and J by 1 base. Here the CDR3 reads CASSWTGKNTEAFF. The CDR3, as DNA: TGTGCCAGCAGCTGGACAGGCAAGAACACTGAAGCTTTCTTT.